These 25 T cell receptor beta chains originate from one sample sequenced in a study of T cells in Graves' hyperthyroidism and ophthalmopathy. RNA transcripts provided the source from which TCR beta CDR3 regions were amplified. The primer set for the first-round RT-PCR of the TCR CDR3 was HTBI. TCRdb passed the multiplex PCR reads through MiXCR, listing each CDR3 protein once. The sample has 550,000 to 800,000 distinct CDR3 sequences, approximately 15% seen once. The specimen sequenced was blood. These TCRs come from a man aged 45-60 years with Graves' hyperthyroidism.

This clonotype was seen at least ten times. The chain joins TRBV7-2 to TRBJ2-7, with D unresolved. CDR1 is SGHTA, CDR2 FQGNSA, per germline. The V end was cut by 0 bases, the J end by 2 bases, with 11 bases between. CDR3 length equals 15 residues. CDR3 sequence: CASSLAQILAYEQYF. The CDR3 region has the DNA TGTGCCAGCAGCTTAGCGCAGATACTCGCCTACGAGCAGTACTTC.

CDR3 sequence: CASSLTGAMENEQYF. The CDR3 DNA sequence: TGCGCCAGCAGCTTGACAGGGGCGATGGAGAACGAGCAGTACTTC. The rearrangement joins TRBV5-1 to TRBJ2-7, with TRBD1 identical over 7 bases. CDR1 SGHRS and CDR2 YFSETQ come from the germline V gene. The CDR3 is made up of 15 amino acids. Trimming at V came to 1 base and at J to 5 bases, leaving 9 bases not matched to a gene. Complete variable domain (other parts from reference TRBV5-1 and TRBJ2-7): KAGVTQTPRYLIKTRGQQVTLSCSPISGHRSVSWYQQTPGQGLQFLFEYFSETQRNKGNFPGRFSGRQFSNSRSEMNVSTLELGDSALYLCASSLTGAMENEQYFGPGTRLTVT.

This clonotype was seen at least ten times. The rearrangement joins TRBV19 to TRBJ2-7; D is uncertain. In germline, CDR1 is LNHDA, CDR2 SQIVND (reference sequence). V was pared by 2 bases and J by 3 bases, with 11 bases between. The length of the CDR3 is 14 residues. The CDR3 bases are TGTGCCAGTAGTATATTAATGGGGAACTACGAGCAGTACTTC. Amino acids: CASSILMGNYEQYF.

This chain uses TRBV5-1 with TRBJ2-1; TRBD2 might be the D (5 bases). This CDR3 is built from 12 residues. The V and J ends lost 7 bases and 6 bases respectively, with 11 bases between them. Looked up from germline, CDR1 is SGHRS and CDR2 is YFSETQ. The CDR3 DNA is TGCGCCAGCGGAGGAGAGGGCAATGAGCAGTTCTTC. Translated, it gives CASGGEGNEQFF.

This clonotype was seen only a few times. The V and J genes are TRBV30 and TRBJ1-1; the D gene is possibly TRBD1 (6 bases). This CDR3 is 15 amino acids long. CDR1 is GTSNPN, CDR2 SVGIG, per germline (reference sequence). Trimming pared 4 bases from V and 2 bases from J, leaving 17 bases between. CDR3 DNA sequence: TGTGCCTGGATTAGGACAGTACCTACTAACACTGAAGCTTTCTTT. It codes for CAWIRTVPTNTEAFF. Supplemented by reference TRBV30 and TRBJ1-1, the full variable domain reads SQTIHQWPATLVQPVGSPLSLECTVEGTSNPNLYWYRQAAGRGLQLLFYSVGIGQISSEVPQNLSASRPQDRQFILSSKKLLLSDSGFYLCAWIRTVPTNTEAFFGQGTRLTVV.

The V gene is TRBV10-3, the J gene TRBJ2-7; TRBD1 agrees at 8 bases. V was clipped by 5 bases and J by 6 bases; unmatched bases: 15. CDR3 length: 16 amino acids. In germline, CDR1 is ENHRY, CDR2 SYGVKD. The CDR3 DNA is TGTGCCATCAGTACTGCCTGGACAGGGATAAGATTCGAGCAGTACTTC. It codes for CAISTAWTGIRFEQYF.

This clonotype was counted ten times or more. The chain couples TRBV9 to TRBJ1-1; D uncertain. The germline V and J ends were trimmed by 0 bases and 2 bases, with 5 bases remaining between them. Germline V CDR1 and CDR2: SGDLS, YYNGEE. The CDR3 is 13 amino acids. CDR3 loop: CASSVAPNTEAFF. The DNA for the CDR3 is TGTGCCAGCAGCGTAGCACCAAACACTGAAGCTTTCTTT.

As for this clonotype: Mismatch with germline at one junction end may stem from a read error. The J gene is TRBJ2-1, the V gene TRBV27, with 9 nucleotides matching TRBD2. Germline CDR1 MNHEY, CDR2 SMNVEV (reference sequence). The CDR3 has 17 amino acids. For the CDR3, the DNA is TGTACCAGCAGCCCCTTGTCGGGCGGGAGGGCCGTCCATGAGCAGTTCTTC. Its protein product is CTSSPLSGGRAVHEQFF.

This clonotype appeared many times. The chain employs TRBV30 and TRBJ2-7, with TRBD1 identical over 8 bases. CDR1 is GTSNPN, CDR2 SVGIG, per germline (reference sequence). V dropped 0 bases and J dropped 6; count of bases not matched to a gene: 4. There are 13 residues in the CDR3. The CDR3 DNA sequence: TGTGCCTGGAGTGTAGGACAGGGTATCGAGCAGTACTTC. Translation: CAWSVGQGIEQYF.

This clonotype appeared many times. The chain recombines TRBV10-3 with TRBJ1-5; possible D gene TRBD1, 5 bases. Germline V lookup: CDR1 ENHRY, CDR2 SYGVKD. This CDR3 is 14 amino acids long. V shed 4 bases and J shed 7 bases, with 14 bases lying between them. The CDR3 nucleotides are TGTGCCATCAGTGGCGGCAATCAGGGACAGCCCCAGCATTTT. Encoded protein: CAISGGNQGQPQHF.

There are many counts of this clonotype. The chain has TRBV6-1 and TRBJ1-1, with 7 nucleotides matching TRBD1. Germline V gene lookup returns CDR1 MNHNS and CDR2 SASEGT. The trim removed 6 bases at V and 3 bases at J, leaving 16 bases unmatched. This CDR3 is built from 17 residues. DNA for the CDR3: TGTGCCAGCAGGTACAGGGGATTGGGGGGCTGGGACACTGAAGCTTTCTTT. Translating gives CASRYRGLGGWDTEAFF.

This clonotype was counted ten times or more. The chain carries TRBV6-1 and TRBJ2-7, with unresolved D. The germline gives CDR1 MNHNS, CDR2 SASEGT. Trimming removed 4 bases from V and 0 bases from J, with 10 bases in between. This CDR3 is built from 14 residues. The CDR3 loop reads CASSGVHGSYEQYF. The CDR3 DNA reads as TGTGCCAGCAGTGGTGTTCACGGCTCCTACGAGCAGTACTTC.

The chain recombines TRBV5-1 with TRBJ2-1; 12 bases are a match to TRBD2. Germline V gene lookup returns CDR1 SGHRS and CDR2 YFSETQ. This CDR3 contains 15 residues. The V gene end was trimmed by 6 bases and the J gene end by 0 bases; junction bases not matched to a gene: 1. DNA for the CDR3: TGCGCCAGCAAGACTAGCGGGAGCTCCTACAATGAGCAGTTCTTC. Encoded protein: CASKTSGSSYNEQFF.

On this clonotype: A read error may be the cause here, since a much bigger clone is one base away. The chain joins TRBV20-1 to TRBJ2-7; 7 positions agree with TRBD1. CDR1 is DFQATT and CDR2 is SNEGSKA in the germline V gene (reference sequence). The CDR3 totals 16 residues. CDR3 loop: CSTREPTGQFLYEQYF. As DNA, the CDR3 is TGCAGTACTAGAGAACCGACAGGGCAATTTCTCTACGAGCAGTACTTC.

This clonotype was counted ten times or more. V gene TRBV30 combines with J gene TRBJ2-1; a possible D gene is TRBD2 (6 bases). CDR3 length equals 12 residues. Per germline, CDR1 GTSNPN and CDR2 SVGIG (reference sequence). The V gene lost 2 bases and the J gene lost 10 bases, with 12 bases spanning the gap. CDR3 sequence: CAWSWGSGEQFF. The CDR3 DNA is TGTGCCTGGAGTTGGGGGAGCGGGGAGCAGTTCTTC.

This clonotype was seen only a few times. One junction end does not reproduce the germline sequence, and a read error may be involved. The rearrangement uses TRBV29-1 and TRBJ2-5; D is ambiguous. Germline V CDR1 and CDR2: SQVTM, ANQGSEA. The CDR3 loop spans 13 amino acids. The DNA for the CDR3 is TGCAGCGTTGACGGGCCCTCACAAGAGACCCAGTGCTTC. This sequence encodes CSVDGPSQETQCF.

There are many counts of this clonotype. This sequence joins TRBV28 and TRBJ1-1; D call uncertain. Germline CDR1 reads MDHEN; CDR2 reads SYDVKM. V was cut by 2 bases and J by 11 bases, with 12 bases left in between. The CDR3 covers 12 residues. As DNA, the CDR3 is TGTGCCAGCAGTTTAGGGCACCTCAGGGCTTTCTTT. Protein: CASSLGHLRAFF.

This clonotype was counted at least ten times. The rearrangement links TRBV12-3 or TRBV12-4 to TRBJ2-7; 10 bases are shared with TRBD1. This CDR3 spans 15 amino acids. Losses at the gene ends were 5 bases for V and 6 bases for J; bases not matched to a gene: 10. CDR3 amino acids: CASSRGTGESGEQYF. CDR3 bases: TGTGCCAGCAGTCGGGGGACAGGGGAGTCCGGCGAGCAGTACTTC.

Ten or more counts support this clonotype. The DNA for the CDR3 is TGTGCCAGCAGGGAACAGGGAGGCACTGAAGCTTTCTTT. It encodes CASREQGGTEAFF. This chain links TRBV11-1 with TRBJ1-1; maybe TRBD1 (6 bases). Trimming removed 6 bases from V and 4 bases from J, with 12 bases in between. This CDR3 region has 13 residues. The germline CDR1 and CDR2 sequences are SGHAT and FQDESV (reference sequence).

In its sample, this clonotype was seen many times. The chain is built from TRBV9 and TRBJ2-5; 9 nucleotides match TRBD2. The CDR3 sequence is 18 residues long. Per germline, CDR1 SGDLS and CDR2 YYNGEE. Losses at the gene ends were 6 bases for V and 1 base for J; bases not matched to a gene: 16. CDR3 region: CASNLRASGEYTQETQYF. CDR3 in DNA: TGTGCCAGCAACCTGCGGGCTAGCGGGGAATACACCCAAGAGACCCAGTACTTC.

Turning to this clonotype: Given a much more abundant clone one base away, this may be a read error. This chain uses TRBV28 with TRBJ2-7; D might be TRBD1 (6 bases). Trimming took off 3 bases at V and 4 bases at J, with 10 bases between the two ends. The germline V gene encodes CDR1 MDHEN and CDR2 SYDVKM. The CDR3 has 13 residues. For the CDR3, the DNA is TGTGCCAGCAGTTTGCCCAGGGGTTACGAGCAGTACTTC. Protein sequence: CASSLPRGYEQYF. Using reference TRBV28 and TRBJ2-7 for the parts outside the CDR3, the full variable domain is DVKVTQSSRYLVKRTGEKVFLECVQDMDHENMFWYRQDPGLGLRLIYFSYDVKMKEKGDIPEGYSVSREKKERFSLILESASTNQTSMYLCASSLPRGYEQYFGPGTRLTVT.

In this sample, this clonotype turned up a few times. The chain is built from TRBV7-9 and TRBJ2-5; tentatively, D is TRBD2 (6 bases). This CDR3 contains 18 residues. V shed 2 bases and J shed 2 bases, with 21 bases lying between them. Germline lookup yields CDR1 SEHNR and CDR2 FQNEAQ (reference sequence). This CDR3 is CASSLSLPGLRGQETQYF. CDR3 coding DNA: TGTGCCAGCAGCTTAAGTCTCCCCGGACTAAGGGGACAAGAGACCCAGTACTTC.

This clonotype was observed at least ten times. This chain uses TRBV6-1 with TRBJ1-6; D is ambiguous. Germline-derived CDR1 and CDR2 are MNHNS and SASEGT. The CDR3 is 17 amino acids. Trimming took 5 bases from V and 0 from J, leaving 14 bases between them. The CDR3 region has the DNA TGTGCCAGCAGTCGGACGGAAGTGAGCTCCTATAATTCACCCCTCCACTTT. It translates to CASSRTEVSSYNSPLHF.

The V and J genes are TRBV11-2 and TRBJ2-1; 12 bases align to TRBD2. V shed 4 bases and J 8 bases; nucleotides not matched to a gene: 9. CDR1 and CDR2 from the germline V gene are SGHAT and FQNNGV. The CDR3 covers 16 residues. CDR3 in DNA: TGTGCCAGCAGCTCACGCCCACTAGCGGGGGGTCATGAGCAGTTCTTC. Amino acids: CASSSRPLAGGHEQFF.

This clonotype was observed at least ten times. The gene calls are TRBV13 and TRBJ1-5; 8 positions match TRBD1. Germline CDR1 PRHDT, CDR2 FYEKMQ (reference sequence). V lost 0 bases, J lost 7 bases, and 2 bases stayed unmatched. CDR3 size: 14 residues. CDR3 region: CASSLGGQGQPQHF. The CDR3 nucleotides are TGTGCCAGCAGCTTAGGAGGACAGGGACAGCCCCAGCATTTT.